The clone carrying this T cell receptor (beta chain) occurred many times. TRAV- and TRBV-specific primers primed first-strand cDNA, covering alpha and beta chains. TCR amplification ran 20 PCR cycles using constant-region and V-primer adapter primers. TCRdb processed the reads anew with MiXCR; each CDR3 protein has one entry. The sample lists 59,000 or so distinct CDR3 sequences, more than 20% occurring once. The data derive from a study of low-dose radiotherapy and immunotherapy resistance in tumors. As for the study in general: Those assigned to Cohort 2 were treated with 1 Gy per fraction every two weeks (13 Gy in total over 26 weeks).

The sample's time point: before trial treatment. It was nivolumab, ipilimumab, aspirin, low-dose cyclophosphamide and low-dose radiotherapy that donors received. This CDR3 comprises 18 residues. Deletions cut 5 bases from V and 3 bases from J, with 20 bases between. Per germline, CDR1 SGHAT and CDR2 FQNNGV. This chain uses TRBV11-2 with TRBJ2-6, with D perhaps matching TRBD1 or TRBD2 (6 bases each). The sample was PBMCs, taken before treatment. The TCR comes from a male donor with rectosigmoid adenocarcinoma. The CDR3 DNA follows: TGTGCCAGCAGCACACCTGTGGGGGGCAAAATTGGGGCCAACGTCCTGACTTTC. This codes for CASSTPVGGKIGANVLTF.